These 9 T cell receptor beta chains were sequenced from one sample in a study of shared clonotypes between healthy human individuals. In the naive CD8 group, cells lacked CD45RO and were positively selected for CCR7, so terminally differentiated effector memory CD45RA+ cells were left out. Sequenced by immunoSEQ multiplex PCR; TCRdb stores in-frame clones only, minus some. The table records around 2,000,000 clones, about 95% of them present only once. Sequencing input: naive CD8+ T cells sorted from blood. The source of these receptors is a man aged 18 to 30 in good health.

CDR3 protein: CATSREQSYEQYF. DNA for the CDR3: TGTGCCACCAGCAGAGAACAGTCCTACGAGCAGTACTTC. This chain connects TRBV15 to TRBJ2-7; D not resolved. The CDR3 covers 13 residues. The V and J ends lost 0 bases and 1 base respectively, with 4 bases between them. Germline CDR1 LNHNV, CDR2 YYDKDF (reference sequence).

The V call is TRBV9, the J call TRBJ2-1, with D perhaps TRBD1 or TRBD2 (5 bases each). Per the germline V gene, CDR1 is SGDLS and CDR2 is YYNGEE. Trimming removed 7 bases at V and 4 bases at J, with 12 bases between. This CDR3 is built from 13 residues. In DNA form, the CDR3 reads TGTGCCAGCGGTTGGGGGTTATACAATGAGCAGTTCTTC. Translation: CASGWGLYNEQFF.

This chain joins TRBV2 and TRBJ2-1; TRBD2 agrees at 10 bases. This CDR3 is built from 15 residues. The germline gives CDR1 SNHLY, CDR2 FYNNEI. J was trimmed by 7 bases and V by 10 bases; bases with no gene match: 13. Written as DNA, the CDR3 is TGTGCCACCCTCCTGACCGGGACTAGCGTTAATGAGCAGTTCTTC. The encoded protein is CATLLTGTSVNEQFF.

This chain connects TRBV13 to TRBJ2-7, with D perhaps TRBD1 (6 bases). V shed 5 bases and J shed 2 bases, with 13 bases lying between them. The CDR3 is 14 amino acids. Germline V gives CDR1 PRHDT, CDR2 FYEKMQ (reference sequence). The DNA of the CDR3 is TGTGCCAGCAGCCCCGCCGGGACACCCTACGAGCAGTACTTC. This gives the protein CASSPAGTPYEQYF.

The rearrangement joins TRBV30 to TRBJ2-2; TRBD1 matches 8 bases. CDR1 and CDR2 from the germline V gene are GTSNPN and SVGIG (reference sequence). The CDR3 loop spans 19 amino acids. Trimming removed 3 bases from V and 5 bases from J; junction bases left unmatched: 20. In nucleotides, the CDR3 is TGTGCCTGGAGCCCAAGGGGAACAGGGGGATATAGGGCGACCGGGGAGCTGTTTTTT. Translating it yields CAWSPRGTGGYRATGELFF.

The chain couples TRBV11-2 to TRBJ2-3; D not certain. Trimming removed 3 bases at V and 4 bases at J, with 8 bases between. The germline V gene encodes CDR1 SGHAT and CDR2 FQNNGV. This CDR3 is built from 13 residues. In DNA form, the CDR3 reads TGTGCCAGCAGCTTTTTCGTATCAGATACGCAGTATTTT. It specifies CASSFFVSDTQYF.

Regarding this clone: Other DNA sequences from this sample encode an identical CDR3 as well. The chain combines TRBV14 with TRBJ1-2; D is unclear. The CDR3 runs to 13 residues. The V gene's germline CDR1 is SGHDN and CDR2 FVKESK. V lost 2 bases to trimming and J lost 2 bases, with 6 bases between them. CDR3 in DNA: TGTGCCAGCAGCCAAACCGGGAACTATGGCTACACCTTC. Translated, it gives CASSQTGNYGYTF.

In the case of this clone: Additional DNA sequences in this sample encode the identical CDR3. The V call is TRBV9, the J call TRBJ2-3, with D hard to call. Germline assignment: CDR1 SGDLS and CDR2 YYNGEE. Deletions cut 5 bases from V and 0 bases from J, with 7 bases between. The CDR3 is made up of 13 amino acids. The CDR3 is CASRGLSTDTQYF. The CDR3 coding sequence is TGTGCCAGCAGGGGTTTAAGCACAGATACGCAGTATTTT.

V is TRBV7-9 and J is TRBJ2-7; 9 bases map to TRBD1. V dropped 3 bases and J dropped 4; count of bases not matched to a gene: 4. Germline CDR1 is SEHNR and CDR2 is FQNEAQ (reference sequence). This CDR3 is built from 14 residues. The CDR3 is CASSFRQGGYEQYF. CDR3 DNA sequence: TGTGCCAGCAGCTTCCGACAGGGGGGTTACGAGCAGTACTTC. The full variable domain, its missing parts supplied by reference TRBV7-9 and TRBJ2-7, is DTGVSQNPRHKITKRGQNVTFRCDPISEHNRLYWYRQTLGQGPEFLTYFQNEAQLEKSRLLSDRFSAERPKGSFSTLEIQRTEQGDSAMYLCASSFRQGGYEQYFGPGTRLTVT.